This TCR beta chain was identified during a study of identical twins. Template switching, a step in the protocol, added a universal primer site, and cDNA carried unique molecular identifiers. TCRdb passed the 5' RACE reads through MiXCR, listing each CDR3 protein once. The sample yields about 280,000 distinct CDR3 sequences, more than 6.5% seen once. After removal of 2 bases from V and 1 base from J, the junction contained 3 bases not matched to a gene. The length of the CDR3 is 17 residues. Looked up from germline, CDR1 is SGHRS and CDR2 is YFSETQ. Findings and limits, study-wide: Modeled out-of-frame TCR alpha sharing in monozygotic twins fell below observed levels.

This clonotype was observed a handful of times. What it recognizes is unknown. These sequences were also reported in another study, on yellow fever vaccine responses in identical twins.

This TCR derives from a young woman in good health. Material for sequencing was memory (CD45RO+) T cells sorted from blood. The chain couples TRBV5-1 to TRBJ2-1, with 13 positions matching TRBD2. CDR3 coding DNA: TGCGCCAGCAGCTTTACTAGCGGGAGGGCATCCTACAATGAGCAGTTCTTC. It is translated as CASSFTSGRASYNEQFF. The complete variable domain, with remaining parts taken from reference TRBV5-1 and TRBJ2-1, reads KAGVTQTPRYLIKTRGQQVTLSCSPISGHRSVSWYQQTPGQGLQFLFEYFSETQRNKGNFPGRFSGRQFSNSRSEMNVSTLELGDSALYLCASSFTSGRASYNEQFFGPGTRLTVL.